This T cell receptor (beta chain) was retrieved from a study of cytomegalovirus exposure and HLA in healthy donors. With 3 bases clipped from V and 4 bases from J, the junction kept 6 bases outside the gene matches. CDR3 length equals 15 residues. Per germline, CDR1 MNHEY and CDR2 SMNVEV (reference sequence). PCR was performed using 60 Vbeta and 13 Jbeta primers. Method: immunoSEQ multiplex PCR; TCRdb's copy keeps in-frame clones and lacks some. The sample lists some 67,000 clones, around 87% seen once, with 9.5% to 13% in the top ten. The rearrangement joins TRBV27 to TRBJ2-3, with 8 bases identical to TRBD2. Sample: PBMCs. The sequence derives from a woman aged 30 to 39 in good health and CMV-seropositive. The CDR3 reads CASSFLSGSPDTQYF. The CDR3 DNA follows: TGTGCCAGCAGTTTTCTGAGCGGGAGCCCAGATACGCAGTATTTT.